The 29 T cell receptor beta chains listed next were all sequenced from one sample in a study of tumor and adjacent non-tumor tissue in lung cancer. This sample's RNA came from whole unsorted tissue. A modified ARM-PCR protocol with three rounds of nested PCR amplified TCRbeta. TCRdb called the multiplex PCR reads again in MiXCR, with one record for every CDR3 protein. The sample shows 200,000 to 250,000 distinct CDR3 sequences, 60% to 85% of them seen only once. The sequencing sample was made of lung tumor tissue. The receptors were gathered from a man aged 55 to 70 with non-small cell lung cancer.

The chain uses TRBV5-4 and TRBJ1-1; D call uncertain. Germline CDR1 is SGHNT and CDR2 is YYREEE (reference sequence). CDR3 length: 12 amino acids. Trimming cost V 4 bases and J 5 bases, with 9 bases left between them. CDR3 amino acids: CASSPNPTEAFF. The DNA of the CDR3 is TGTGCCAGCAGCCCTAATCCTACTGAAGCTTTCTTT.

To note about this clonotype: A much bigger clone sits one base away, suggesting this may be a read error. The chain employs TRBV11-3 and TRBJ2-7, with D uncertain. The CDR3 sequence is 11 residues long. Germline CDR1 and CDR2: SGHNT and YENEEA. The CDR3 here is CVSSTTYEQYF. The CDR3 region has the DNA TGTGTCAGCAGCACCACCTACGAGCAGTACTTC.

Worth noting for this clonotype: This may be a read error: a much more frequent sequence differs by one nucleotide. The chain combines TRBV20-1 with TRBJ2-2; possible D gene TRBD2, 5 bases. The germline V gene has CDR1 DFQATT and CDR2 SNEGSKA (reference sequence). This CDR3 region has 14 residues. The CDR3 sequence: CRRPLARDTGELFF. CDR3 DNA sequence: TGCAGGAGGCCCCTAGCTCGGGACACCGGGGAGCTGTTTTTT.

This clonotype occurred many times. V and J are TRBV7-8 and TRBJ1-3, with TRBD1 as a possible D gene (5 bases). CDR1 and CDR2 from the germline V gene are SGHVS and FQNEAQ. With 1 base removed from V and 0 bases from J, the gap between germline ends came to 7 bases. This CDR3 is 15 amino acids long. The CDR3 bases are TGTGCCAGCAGCTTAGGGGGGGGCTCTGGAAACACCATATATTTT. It specifies CASSLGGGSGNTIYF.

Only one count was recorded for this clonotype. This may be a read error: a much more frequent sequence differs by one nucleotide. The chain is built from TRBV4-2 and TRBJ1-1; D ambiguous. This CDR3 is 15 amino acids long. The germline CDR1 and CDR2 sequences are LGHNA and YNFKEQ. The CDR3 region has the DNA TGTGCCAGCAGCCAAGATCTGGCCGTTCGAACTGAAGTTTTCTTT. As protein: CASSQDLAVRTEVFF.

This clonotype appeared once. CDR3 DNA sequence: TGCGCCAGCAGCCAGGCCAACTCTGGGGCCAACATTCTGACTTTC. It specifies CASSQANSGANILTF. The chain joins TRBV4-3 to TRBJ2-6, with D possibly matching TRBD1 (5 bases). This CDR3 has 15 amino acids. CDR1 is LGHNA and CDR2 is YSLEER in the germline V gene. Trimming shortened V by 3 bases and J by 16 bases, and 22 bases separated the two germline ends.

The V call is TRBV11-2, the J call TRBJ1-2, with D tentatively TRBD1 (6 bases). There are 14 residues in the CDR3. Trimming removed 6 bases from V and 8 bases from J, with 19 bases in between. Germline V gene sequence: CDR1 SGHAT, CDR2 FQNNGV. This CDR3 reads CASSIHGGIRGYTF. The CDR3 DNA is TGTGCCAGCAGTATACACGGGGGCATTAGAGGCTACACCTTC. Filled out from reference TRBV11-2 and TRBJ1-2, the complete variable domain reads EAGVAQSPRYKIIEKRQSVAFWCNPISGHATLYWYQQILGQGPKLLIQFQNNGVVDDSQLPKDRFSAERLKGVDSTLKIQPAKLEDSAVYLCASSIHGGIRGYTFGSGTRLTVV.

Worth noting for this clonotype: One base away lies a much larger clone, so this may be a sequencing read error. The chain links TRBV29-1 to TRBJ1-4; D not certain. The V gene's germline CDR1 is SQVTM and CDR2 ANQGSEA. The CDR3 consists of 10 residues. The CDR3 nucleotides are TGCATCGTTGGGGAAGAAAAACTGTTTTTT. Its translation: CIVGEEKLFF.

This chain joins TRBV11-3 and TRBJ1-1; no definite D call. The CDR3 runs 13 residues. Germline-derived CDR1 and CDR2 are SGHNT and YENEEA. The V gene lost 5 bases and the J gene lost 7 bases, with 14 bases spanning the gap. The CDR3 DNA sequence: TGTGCCAGCAGCACGGATGGGGAGGATGAAGCTTTCTTT. Translation gives CASSTDGEDEAFF.

Turning to this clonotype: Sequence at one end of the junction differs from germline and may be a read error. The V and J genes are TRBV4-3 and TRBJ1-1; the D is unclear. The germline V gene encodes CDR1 LGHNA and CDR2 YSLEER. The CDR3 consists of 17 residues. CDR3 residues: CSSSQDVLGSSGTEAFF. In DNA form, the CDR3 reads TGTTCCAGCAGCCAAGACGTTCTGGGCAGTTCGGGCACTGAAGCTTTCTTT.

Concerning this clonotype: The CDR3 does not end in the conserved phenylalanine or tryptophan, so this is likely a read error. The chain links TRBV20-1 to TRBJ2-7, with D possibly matching TRBD1 (6 bases). CDR3 length equals 15 residues. The germline CDR1 and CDR2 sequences are DFQATT and SNEGSKA (reference sequence). Trimming left V 6 bases short and J 2 bases short, with 20 bases between. The CDR3 DNA follows: TGCAGTGCCGCTGCAGGGGCAGTCGGAACCTACGAGCAGTACTGC. Its protein is CSAAAGAVGTYEQYC.

Comment on this clonotype: One end of the junction is discordant with germline, which a read error may explain. The J gene is TRBJ2-7, the V gene TRBV29-1, with 8 bases matching TRBD2. The CDR3 spans 15 residues. Germline CDR1 and CDR2: SQVTM and ANQGSEA. The CDR3 protein is CSVAGGTRLPYKQYF. CDR3 nucleotides: TGCAGCGTTGCGGGGGGGACACGCTTGCCCTACAAGCAGTACTTC.

In regard to this clonotype: This may be a read error: a much more frequent sequence differs by one nucleotide. The chain links TRBV20-1 to TRBJ2-7, with TRBD1 identical over 10 bases. The CDR3 has 15 amino acids. CDR1 and CDR2 from the germline V gene are DFQATT and SNEGSKA (reference sequence). This CDR3 is CSAGGSGTGAYEHYF. In nucleotides, the CDR3 is TGCAGTGCTGGGGGATCAGGGACAGGGGCCTACGAGCACTACTTC.

A word on this clonotype: A clone one base away is much larger, so this may be a read error. This sequence joins TRBV6-1 and TRBJ2-1; D is unclear. The CDR3 sequence is 12 residues long. The germline V gene has CDR1 MNHNS and CDR2 SASEGT. The CDR3 sequence is CTSSPIYNEQFF. CDR3 DNA sequence: TGTACCAGCAGTCCGATTTACAATGAGCAGTTCTTC.

Regarding this clonotype: A read error is likely, as this CDR3 ends without the conserved phenylalanine or tryptophan. The J gene is TRBJ1-1, the V gene TRBV6-6; 10 bases align to TRBD1. CDR3 length: 15 amino acids. Germline V CDR1 and CDR2: MNHNY, SVGAGI (reference sequence). Trimming cost V 2 bases and J 7 bases; bases outside gene matches: 7. As DNA, the CDR3 is TGTGCCAGCAGTTACGTCGACAGGGGGCTTGGTGAAGCTTTCTCT. Translation gives CASSYVDRGLGEAFS.

The V call is TRBV5-6, the J call TRBJ1-3, with D unresolved. This CDR3 has 15 amino acids. CDR1 is SGHDT, CDR2 YYEEEE, per germline. Trimming took off 4 bases at V and 0 bases at J, with 11 bases between the two ends. CDR3 loop: CASSRVGLSGNTIYF. The DNA for the CDR3 is TGTGCCAGCAGCCGTGTGGGCCTCTCTGGAAACACCATATATTTT.

V usage is TRBV10-2 and J usage is TRBJ1-2, with a tentative D call TRBD1 (6 bases). This CDR3 spans 15 amino acids. The germline V gene encodes CDR1 WSHSY and CDR2 SAAADI. With 5 bases removed from V and 4 bases from J, the gap between germline ends came to 17 bases. CDR3 nucleotides: TGCGCCAGCAGTTTTGGAAACAGGGTAGTCTATGGCTACACCTTC. It is translated as CASSFGNRVVYGYTF.

V and J are TRBV20-1 and TRBJ2-5, with TRBD2 matching 13 bases. This CDR3 spans 16 amino acids. V gave up 3 bases and J gave up 1 base; unmatched junction bases: 5. Germline V gives CDR1 DFQATT, CDR2 SNEGSKA (reference sequence). Written as DNA, the CDR3 is TGCAGTGCTAGGGCCCGGACTAGCGGGGGCCAAGAGACCCAGTACTTC. This gives the protein CSARARTSGGQETQYF.

As regards this clonotype: Relative to the germline gene, one junction end is altered; a read error may explain this. The chain couples TRBV12-3 or TRBV12-4 to TRBJ2-4; 9 nucleotides line up with TRBD2. The assigned J gene may be wrong: the sequence end matches TRBJ2-1 better. CDR3 length equals 14 residues. CDR3: CVSSLGLAKNIQFF. The CDR3 DNA is TGTGTCAGCAGCTTGGGACTAGCCAAAAACATTCAGTTCTTC.

The V gene is TRBV12-3 or TRBV12-4, the J gene TRBJ1-2; 9 bases match TRBD1. With 6 bases clipped from V and 7 bases from J, the junction kept 6 bases outside the gene matches. The CDR3 consists of 13 residues. The CDR3 sequence: CASRQGAGCGYTF. The CDR3 nucleotides are TGTGCCAGCAGACAGGGGGCTGGGTGTGGCTACACCTTC.

This clonotype was found a few times. A much more abundant neighbour one base away suggests this may be a read error. The J gene is TRBJ2-1, the V gene TRBV12-5; D is uncertain. The CDR3 length is 17 residues. Germline V lookup: CDR1 LGHNT, CDR2 FRNRAP. The V end was cut by 0 bases, the J end by 3 bases, with 15 bases between. CDR3 sequence (DNA): TGTGCTAGTGGTTTGGTACTGACGGGTGAAGTCTACAATGAGCAGTTCTTC. Protein sequence: CASGLVLTGEVYNEQFF.

J is TRBJ2-7 and V is TRBV20-1, with no clear D. V was cut by 4 bases and J by 3 bases, with 10 bases left in between. Germline CDR1 reads DFQATT; CDR2 reads SNEGSKA (reference sequence). The CDR3 has 12 amino acids. CDR3: CSANDMNYEQYF. In DNA form, the CDR3 reads TGCAGTGCTAATGACATGAACTACGAGCAGTACTTC.

This clonotype has more than one count but fewer than ten. V and J are TRBV28 and TRBJ2-7; D may be TRBD2 (6 bases). CDR3 length: 13 amino acids. The V and J ends lost 6 bases and 3 bases respectively, with 12 bases between them. CDR1 is MDHEN and CDR2 is SYDVKM in the germline V gene. The CDR3 is CASRGGLLYEQYF. The CDR3 coding sequence is TGTGCCAGCAGAGGCGGACTACTCTACGAGCAGTACTTC.

As for this clonotype: Germline is not matched at one junction end, which may reflect a read error. The rearrangement uses TRBV5-1 and TRBJ1-3, with D hard to call. From germline, CDR1 is SGHRS and CDR2 YFSETQ. The CDR3 is made up of 13 amino acids. The CDR3 coding sequence is TGCGCCAGCAGCCCCGACTCTGGAAACATCATATATTTT. Its translation is CASSPDSGNIIYF.

For this clonotype: Just one base apart from a much larger clone, this may be a read error. This chain links TRBV20-1 with TRBJ2-7, with D tentatively TRBD1 (5 bases). This CDR3 has 13 residues. The germline CDR1 and CDR2 sequences are DFQATT and SNEGSKA (reference sequence). This CDR3 is CCAKWTPTYEQYF. CDR3 sequence (DNA): TGCTGTGCTAAATGGACACCGACCTACGAGCAGTACTTC.

This clonotype was seen many times. V and J are TRBV4-1 and TRBJ1-2; TRBD1 is a possible D gene (5 bases). With 4 bases removed from V and 3 bases from J, the gap between germline ends came to 21 bases. Germline CDR1 and CDR2: MGHRA and YSYEKL. The CDR3 runs 17 residues. In nucleotides, the CDR3 is TGCGCCAGCAGCCGATACCCTGAACAGGTACATCACTATGGCTACACCTTC. Residues: CASSRYPEQVHHYGYTF.

The V and J genes are TRBV6-2 or TRBV6-3 and TRBJ2-5; TRBD1 matches at 7 bases. CDR1 and CDR2 (germline): MNHEY, SVGEGT. After removal of 2 bases from V and 5 bases from J, the junction contained 5 bases not matched to a gene. The CDR3 length is 14 residues. The CDR3 DNA is TGTGCCAGCAGTTACCCGGGACAGACGGAGACCCAGTACTTC. Its protein product is CASSYPGQTETQYF.

This clonotype has only a few counts. A single base separates this from a much larger clone, so it may be a read error. CDR3 loop: CASIHRQGGNSPLHF. As DNA, the CDR3 is TGTGCCAGCATCCATCGACAGGGTGGTAATTCACCCCTCCACTTT. The chain joins TRBV11-1 to TRBJ1-6, with 7 bases fitting TRBD1. The ends lost 7 bases at V and 6 bases at J; junction bases unmatched: 9. This CDR3 has 15 amino acids. Germline V gene sequence: CDR1 SGHAT, CDR2 FQDESV (reference sequence).

About this clonotype: This may arise from a read error, as a much more abundant clone is one base away. The chain combines TRBV5-5 with TRBJ2-4; 7 nucleotides line up with TRBD1. The germline CDR1 and CDR2 sequences are SGHKS and YYEKEE (reference sequence). The V gene end was trimmed by 6 bases and the J gene end by 4 bases; junction bases not matched to a gene: 7. The CDR3 extends over 14 amino acids. CDR3 protein: CASTMRDSKNIQYF. DNA of the CDR3: TGTGCCAGCACCATGAGGGACAGTAAAAACATTCAGTACTTC.